The T cell receptor (beta chain) described here comes from a study of blood T cell repertoires in COVID-19. Across the whole study: The origin of the acute and convalescent COVID-19 samples was the United States, Italy and Spain. The cDNA or gDNA used as material had been derived from T cells, B-cell-depleted T cells, or PBMCs.

The CDR3 covers 16 residues. V lost 0 bases to trimming and J lost 1 base, with 12 bases between them. Germline V lookup: CDR1 MNHEY, CDR2 SVGAGI. Under the authors' procedure: Researchers report that nucleated cell counts were estimated from reference gene primer amplification. TCRdb's copy holds only in-frame clones and misses some; the assay was immunoSEQ multiplex PCR. The DNA gave D and trimming, while V, J and clone size come from that table. The repertoire holds approximately 210,000 clones, with 86% as singletons. The sequenced material came from peripheral blood. The V gene is TRBV6-5, the J gene TRBJ1-2, with a possible D match to TRBD1 (6 bases). The receptor comes from a man aged 25-45 years who had recovered from COVID-19. The DNA of the CDR3 is TGTGCCAGCAGTTACTCACAGGGAAAGGGTAACTATGGCTACACCTTC. Translating it yields CASSYSQGKGNYGYTF.